Listed below are T cell receptor beta chains from one sample, sequenced in a study of cytomegalovirus exposure and HLA in healthy donors. Clones were read by immunoSEQ multiplex PCR, and TCRdb kept only the in-frame ones, dropping some. The table lists about 280,000 clones, approximately 90% of them singletons, with 0.92% in the top ten. The sequenced sample was PBMCs. The receptors here all came from a woman aged 18-29 years in good health and CMV-seronegative. Both conserved end residues are part of each CDR3. The order of the fields is CDR3 length, clone size, D gene, V gene, J gene, CDR3 protein, CDR3 DNA. A D gene is named only where the DNA matches it firmly. Some rows mark clone size as missing; the rest say once, few, many or name a class of expanded clone.

15	NA	NA	TRBV5-5	TRBJ2-1	CASRYPPPQDNEQFF	TGTGCCAGCAGATACCCCCCCCCTCAGGACAATGAGCAGTTCTTC
16	NA	TRBD1	TRBV7-2	TRBJ1-2	CASSMTGTGFNYGYTF	TGTGCCAGCAGTATGACCGGGACAGGGTTTAACTATGGCTACACCTTC
18	NA	TRBD2	TRBV5-1	TRBJ2-1	CASSSWTSGRYQHNEQFF	TGCGCCAGCAGCAGCTGGACTAGCGGGAGGTATCAGCACAATGAGCAGTTCTTC
15	NA	TRBD2	TRBV27	TRBJ2-7	CASSLGTSGSGEQYF	TGTGCCAGCAGCCTTGGGACTAGCGGGAGCGGTGAGCAGTACTTC
13	NA	TRBD1	TRBV6-1	TRBJ2-7	CASRGDSSYEQYF	TGTGCCAGCAGGGGGGACAGTTCCTACGAGCAGTACTTC
13	NA	NA	TRBV19	TRBJ2-5	CASSITLAKTQYF	TGTGCCAGTAGTATAACCCTAGCGAAGACCCAGTACTTC
15	once	TRBD1	TRBV29-1	TRBJ1-1	CSAGEGASVNTEAFF	TGCAGCGCCGGAGAGGGGGCTTCGGTGAACACTGAAGCTTTCTTT
14	NA	TRBD1	TRBV9	TRBJ2-4	CASSGGQGTNIQYF	TGTGCCAGCAGCGGTGGACAGGGCACAAACATTCAGTACTTC
13	NA	NA	TRBV6-1	TRBJ2-3	CASIRLFTDTQYF	TGTGCCAGCATTCGACTATTCACAGATACGCAGTATTTT
14	NA	NA	TRBV6-5	TRBJ2-7	CASSQTGGRYEQYF	TGTGCCAGCAGCCAAACCGGAGGTAGATACGAGCAGTACTTC
15	NA	NA	TRBV5-1	TRBJ1-2	CASSLVSGTINGYTF	TGCGCCAGCAGCTTGGTAAGCGGGACAATAAATGGCTACACCTTC
14	once	NA	TRBV5-1	TRBJ2-5	CASSYDRVKETQYF	TGCGCCAGCAGCTACGACCGGGTTAAGGAGACCCAGTACTTC
18	NA	NA	TRBV7-3	TRBJ2-6	CASSLMPQSISGANVLTF	TGTGCCAGCAGCCTTATGCCACAGTCGATCTCTGGGGCCAACGTCCTGACTTTC
15	NA	TRBD2	TRBV28	TRBJ2-1	CASSVGTSAYGEQFF	TGTGCCAGCAGCGTCGGGACTAGCGCTTACGGGGAGCAGTTCTTC
11	NA	NA	TRBV6-6	TRBJ2-7	CASINFYEQYF	TGTGCCAGCATCAATTTCTACGAGCAGTACTTC
11	NA	NA	TRBV27	TRBJ2-5	CASSLGGTQYF	TGTGCCAGCAGCCTCGGGGGGACCCAGTACTTC
15	NA	NA	TRBV6-6	TRBJ1-4	CASSFSRGKNEKLFF	TGTGCCAGCAGTTTCTCGCGGGGGAAGAATGAAAAACTGTTTTTT
15	NA	NA	TRBV27	TRBJ2-3	CASSPGTFVGDTQYF	TGTGCCAGCAGCCCAGGAACCTTTGTAGGAGATACGCAGTATTTT
16	NA	TRBD1	TRBV16	TRBJ2-1	CASSQTRIQGQGKQFF	TGTGCCAGCAGCCAAACCCGAATTCAAGGACAGGGGAAGCAGTTCTTC
13	NA	TRBD1	TRBV28	TRBJ2-5	CASTDRGPKTQYF	TGTGCCAGCACCGACAGGGGGCCAAAGACCCAGTACTTC
14	NA	TRBD2	TRBV10-3	TRBJ2-1	CATQSGRDYNEQFF	TGTGCCACACAAAGCGGGAGGGACTACAATGAGCAGTTCTTC
17	once	NA	TRBV19	TRBJ1-5	CASSIPGPGVLYQPQHF	TGTGCCAGTAGTATTCCCGGTCCGGGAGTACTTTATCAGCCCCAGCATTTT
13	once	NA	TRBV6-1	TRBJ2-2	CASTVASAGELFF	TGTGCCAGCACCGTAGCTAGCGCCGGGGAGCTGTTTTTT
15	once	NA	TRBV19	TRBJ1-2	CASSIEHRRNYGYTF	TGTGCCAGTAGTATCGAACACAGACGAAACTATGGCTACACCTTC
15	once	TRBD2	TRBV27	TRBJ2-7	CASSFGTSSRYEQYF	TGTGCCAGCAGCTTTGGGACTAGTTCGCGCTACGAGCAGTACTTC
12	NA	TRBD1	TRBV18	TRBJ2-7	CASSGQGGEQYF	TGTGCCAGCTCGGGACAGGGTGGCGAGCAGTACTTC
12	NA	NA	TRBV28	TRBJ2-7	CASSRQVYEQYF	TGTGCCAGCAGCCGACAGGTCTACGAGCAGTACTTC
16	NA	NA	TRBV18	TRBJ2-1	CASSPRKDDLYNEQFF	TGTGCCAGCTCCCCCAGGAAGGATGATCTCTACAATGAGCAGTTCTTC
14	NA	NA	TRBV12-5	TRBJ1-1	CASGSRGSDTEAFF	TGTGCTAGTGGTTCGCGCGGTAGCGACACTGAAGCTTTCTTT
10	NA	NA	TRBV20-1	TRBJ2-1	CSARLGSEFF	TGCAGTGCTAGACTCGGTAGTGAGTTCTTC
15	NA	NA	TRBV28	TRBJ1-5	CASSLGGDRGQPQHF	TGTGCCAGCAGTTTAGGGGGGGATCGGGGTCAGCCCCAGCATTTT
15	NA	TRBD1	TRBV23-1	TRBJ2-7	CASSQSTGTEYEQYF	TGCGCCAGCAGTCAAAGTACCGGGACAGAATACGAGCAGTACTTC
14	NA	NA	TRBV7-2	TRBJ2-7	CASSFSRGTYEQYF	TGTGCCAGCAGCTTTTCCAGGGGCACCTACGAGCAGTACTTC
15	NA	TRBD1	TRBV27	TRBJ1-5	CASSWDRTGVQPQHF	TGTGCCAGCAGCTGGGACAGGACGGGAGTTCAGCCCCAGCATTTT
13	once	TRBD2	TRBV29-1	TRBJ2-7	CSVTAGGIYEQYF	TGCAGCGTAACAGCGGGAGGGATCTACGAGCAGTACTTC
13	NA	NA	TRBV18	TRBJ1-1	CASSLGGNTEAFF	TGTGCCAGCTCCCTGGGGGGGAACACTGAAGCTTTCTTT
14	NA	TRBD2	TRBV27	TRBJ2-7	CASRYTSGSYEQYF	TGTGCCAGCAGATACACTAGCGGCTCCTACGAGCAGTACTTC
13	NA	NA	TRBV7-3	TRBJ2-2	CASSSQGTGELFF	TGTGCCAGCAGCTCCCAGGGCACCGGGGAGCTGTTTTTT
12	few	NA	TRBV4-1	TRBJ2-3	CASSQERDTQYF	TGCGCCAGCAGCCAAGAGCGAGATACGCAGTATTTT
14	NA	NA	TRBV9	TRBJ2-6	CASSIGGGANVLTF	TGTGCCAGCAGCATCGGAGGTGGGGCCAACGTCCTGACTTTC
17	NA	NA	TRBV5-1	TRBJ2-1	CASSFSLGLTSYNEQFF	TGCGCCAGCAGCTTTAGCCTCGGACTTACCTCCTACAATGAGCAGTTCTTC
16	NA	TRBD2	TRBV15	TRBJ2-1	CATGNGRGREQDEQFF	TGTGCCACGGGTAATGGTCGCGGGCGGGAGCAGGATGAGCAGTTCTTC
15	NA	TRBD2	TRBV13	TRBJ2-3	CASSPRTSGIGTQYF	TGTGCCAGCAGCCCAAGGACTAGCGGGATCGGTACGCAGTATTTT
14	NA	NA	TRBV5-1	TRBJ1-5	CASSLGQPGQPQHF	TGCGCCAGCAGCTTGGGTCAGCCAGGTCAGCCCCAGCATTTT